Listed here are 21 T cell receptor beta chains from one sample, sequenced in a study of shared clonotypes between healthy human individuals. Produced via immunoSEQ multiplex PCR; TCRdb's table is partial and in-frame only. The data show about 2.4 million clones, more than 80% seen once. The specimen was naive CD4+ T cells sorted from blood. Noted subset: CD45RA+ positively selected. These receptors were taken from a man aged 18-30 years in good health.

The J gene is TRBJ2-1, the V gene TRBV18, with TRBD2 as a possible D gene (5 bases). There are 15 residues in the CDR3. Trimming removed 3 bases from V and 1 base from J, with 10 bases in between. CDR1 and CDR2 (germline): KGHSH, LQKENI. In DNA, the CDR3 is TGTGCCAGCTCACCGAAAAGCGGTTCCTACAATGAGCAGTTCTTC. This gives the protein CASSPKSGSYNEQFF.

This clone has more than one count but fewer than ten. The chain couples TRBV29-1 to TRBJ1-2, with a possible D match to TRBD1 (5 bases). The V end was cut by 4 bases, the J end by 2 bases, with 8 bases between. Germline values: CDR1 SQVTM, CDR2 ANQGSEA. This CDR3 has 12 amino acids. DNA for the CDR3: TGCAGCGTTGGGGAGGGGAACTATGGCTACACCTTC. Translation gives CSVGEGNYGYTF.

The chain links TRBV15 to TRBJ2-1; 7 bases map to TRBD1. The CDR3 covers 15 residues. Germline V gene sequence: CDR1 LNHNV, CDR2 YYDKDF (reference sequence). V trimming: 1 base; J trimming: 7 bases; junction bases outside the gene matches: 7. The CDR3: CATSRALQGSNEQFF. The CDR3 DNA reads as TGTGCCACCAGCAGAGCGCTACAGGGGTCAAATGAGCAGTTCTTC.

This rearrangement joins TRBV10-3 to TRBJ2-3, with D perhaps matching TRBD2 (5 bases). Germline V gene sequence: CDR1 ENHRY, CDR2 SYGVKD. The ends were cut back, 11 bases at V and 10 bases at J, with 16 bases in the middle. The CDR3 sequence is 11 residues long. This chain's CDR3 is CAAGIEEAQYF. CDR3 nucleotide sequence: TGTGCCGCCGGAATCGAGGAGGCGCAGTATTTT.

The chain combines TRBV7-2 with TRBJ1-6; 7 nucleotides match TRBD1. V lost 6 bases to trimming and J lost 11 bases; unmatched junction nucleotides: 10. Germline loops: CDR1 SGHTA, CDR2 FQGNSA. The CDR3 runs to 14 residues. CDR3 DNA sequence: TGTGCCAGCAGAGATACAGGGGAGGGTCCACCCCTCCACTTT. It is translated as CASRDTGEGPPLHF.

The chain joins TRBV7-2 to TRBJ2-4; D is possibly TRBD1 (6 bases). The germline V gene has CDR1 SGHTA and CDR2 FQGNSA. The V end was cut by 5 bases, the J end by 0 bases, with 17 bases between. The CDR3 is made up of 17 amino acids. CDR3 protein: CASSPRRQGTAKNIQYF. CDR3 sequence (DNA): TGTGCCAGCAGCCCCCGGCGGCAGGGGACAGCCAAAAACATTCAGTACTTC.

J is TRBJ2-7 and V is TRBV10-3; 7 nucleotides match TRBD1. Germline-derived CDR1 and CDR2 are ENHRY and SYGVKD. CDR3 size: 17 residues. The ends lost 6 bases at V and 2 bases at J; junction bases unmatched: 16. The CDR3 sequence is CAIRDWDSPQGTYEQYF. CDR3 nucleotides: TGTGCCATCAGGGATTGGGACAGCCCACAGGGGACCTACGAGCAGTACTTC.

The rearrangement links TRBV11-2 to TRBJ1-2, with D uncertain. The CDR3 runs 14 residues. The V end lost 5 bases, the J end lost 10 bases, and 20 bases lay between the germline ends. Germline CDR1 SGHAT, CDR2 FQNNGV. The CDR3 region is CASSGTGFSEDYTF. As DNA, the CDR3 is TGTGCCAGCAGCGGAACGGGCTTCTCAGAGGACTACACCTTC.

The chain combines TRBV11-2 with TRBJ2-1; D is possibly TRBD1 (6 bases). Between the trimmed V and J ends, which lost 1 base and 6 bases, there was a span of 16 bases. The germline gives CDR1 SGHAT, CDR2 FQNNGV. The CDR3 contains 16 residues. The DNA for the CDR3 is TGTGCCAGCAGCTTAGGTTTCAGGGGAGTGGGCAATGAGCAGTTCTTC. Protein product: CASSLGFRGVGNEQFF.

The chain recombines TRBV10-3 with TRBJ2-1, with 8 nucleotides matching TRBD2. The germline CDR1 and CDR2 sequences are ENHRY and SYGVKD. This CDR3 comprises 16 residues. V dropped 7 bases and J dropped 8; count of bases not matched to a gene: 16. This CDR3 reads CAITRTASGPTDEQFF. The CDR3 DNA follows: TGTGCCATCACCAGAACCGCTAGCGGGCCCACGGATGAGCAGTTCTTC.

The V gene is TRBV6-1, the J gene TRBJ2-7; perhaps TRBD2 as D (7 bases). This CDR3 contains 12 residues. V dropped 3 bases and J dropped 6 bases, with 9 bases sitting between them. Germline V gene lookup returns CDR1 MNHNS and CDR2 SASEGT. In DNA form, the CDR3 reads TGTGCCAGCAGTGAGGGGGGGCCCGAGCAGTACTTC. Its translation is CASSEGGPEQYF.

V gene TRBV30 combines with J gene TRBJ1-1; D remains ambiguous. The germline V and J ends were trimmed by 5 bases and 5 bases, with 9 bases remaining between them. Germline CDR1 reads GTSNPN; CDR2 reads SVGIG (reference sequence). This CDR3 is 11 amino acids long. CDR3 protein: CAWVAGTEAFF. For the CDR3, the DNA is TGTGCCTGGGTTGCGGGGACTGAAGCTTTCTTT.

This chain connects TRBV9 to TRBJ1-2, with no clear D. CDR1 is SGDLS and CDR2 is YYNGEE in the germline V gene. CDR3 size: 16 residues. V was trimmed by 4 bases and J by 4 bases, leaving 20 bases between them. The CDR3 reads CASSPRDRFVPYGYTF. CDR3 sequence (DNA): TGTGCCAGCAGCCCCCGTGATCGGTTCGTTCCCTATGGCTACACCTTC. Looking up the rest from reference TRBV9 and TRBJ1-2 gives the full variable domain: DSGVTQTPKHLITATGQRVTLRCSPRSGDLSVYWYQQSLDQGLQFLIQYYNGEERAKGNILERFSAQQFPDLHSELNLSSLELGDSALYFCASSPRDRFVPYGYTFGSGTRLTVV.

The chain couples TRBV7-2 to TRBJ2-6, with D possibly matching TRBD1 (6 bases). V was pared by 5 bases and J by 1 base, with 15 bases between. Germline V gene sequence: CDR1 SGHTA, CDR2 FQGNSA. The CDR3 spans 17 residues. The DNA for the CDR3 is TGTGCCAGCAGCACAAAGACAGGCAGTTCTGGGGCCAACGTCCTGACTTTC. It is translated as CASSTKTGSSGANVLTF. The whole variable domain, filled in from reference TRBV7-2 and TRBJ2-6, reads GAGVSQSPSNKVTEKGKDVELRCDPISGHTALYWYRQSLGQGLEFLIYFQGNSAPDKSGLPSDRFSAERTGGSVSTLTIQRTQQEDSAVYLCASSTKTGSSGANVLTFGAGSRLTVL.

The chain recombines TRBV5-1 with TRBJ2-7; D is perhaps TRBD1 (6 bases). Germline assignment: CDR1 SGHRS and CDR2 YFSETQ. The CDR3 covers 14 residues. V was pared by 4 bases and J by 5 bases, with 16 bases between. This chain's CDR3 is CASSVTGSGDEQYF. DNA for the CDR3: TGCGCCAGCAGCGTCACAGGGTCAGGAGACGAGCAGTACTTC.

In regard to this clone: This sample includes further DNA sequences coding for the same CDR3. The chain employs TRBV9 and TRBJ2-7, with 7 bases lining up with TRBD1. Germline V gene data show CDR1 as SGDLS and CDR2 as YYNGEE. CDR3 length: 14 residues. Trimming removed 2 bases from V and 2 bases from J; junction bases left unmatched: 4. The CDR3, as DNA: TGTGCCAGCAGCGTCCGGGACAGTCCCTACGAGCAGTACTTC. Translated, it gives CASSVRDSPYEQYF.

This clone has just one count. The DNA for the CDR3 is TGTGCCAGCAGCGGACCGGGACTAGCGAACAATGAGCAGTTCTTC. As protein: CASSGPGLANNEQFF. The rearrangement links TRBV9 to TRBJ2-1, with TRBD2 matching over 10 bases. Germline CDR1 SGDLS, CDR2 YYNGEE. The V and J ends lost 3 bases and 5 bases, in that order; junction bases with no gene match: 5. This CDR3 contains 15 residues.

This chain uses TRBV2 with TRBJ2-1; the match to TRBD2 covers 10 bases. The CDR3 has 15 residues. In germline, CDR1 is SNHLY, CDR2 FYNNEI. Unmatched junction bases numbered 6, after V lost 6 bases and J lost 4 bases. The CDR3 is CASRRLAGEYNEQFF. For the CDR3, the DNA is TGTGCCAGCAGACGACTAGCGGGTGAATACAATGAGCAGTTCTTC.

The CDR3 nucleotides are TGTGCCGGCGGCGGGGCCGCTGAAGCTTTCTTT. Its protein product is CAGGGAAEAFF. The chain is built from TRBV6-6 and TRBJ1-1; D perhaps matches TRBD1 (5 bases). V shed 11 bases and J shed 6 bases, with 13 bases lying between them. Germline lookup yields CDR1 MNHNY and CDR2 SVGAGI (reference sequence). The CDR3 consists of 11 residues.

The chain employs TRBV11-2 and TRBJ1-1; D not certain. In germline, CDR1 is SGHAT, CDR2 FQNNGV. V shed 4 bases and J shed 4 bases, with 13 bases lying between them. The CDR3 runs to 14 residues. In DNA, the CDR3 is TGTGCCAGCAGCTCCACCGCGGGGAGCACTGAAGCTTTCTTT. Translating gives CASSSTAGSTEAFF.

On this clone: This specimen includes other DNA sequences encoding the same CDR3. The chain uses TRBV19 and TRBJ2-2, with D hard to call. CDR1 and CDR2 from the germline V gene are LNHDA and SQIVND (reference sequence). Trimming stripped 3 bases from V and 3 bases from J, with 5 bases between. This CDR3 contains 13 residues. CDR3 in DNA: TGTGCCAGTAGTATTGGTTACACCGGGGAGCTGTTTTTT. Translation gives CASSIGYTGELFF.